The 24 T cell receptor beta chains listed next were all sequenced from one sample in a study of identical twins. Each CDR3 protein gets one entry after TCRdb re-called the 5' RACE reads with MiXCR. The table includes some 710,000 distinct CDR3 sequences, around 6.1% detected once. The specimen was naive T cells sorted from blood. The receptors stem from a man aged 18 to 35 in good health.

The chain couples TRBV6-5 to TRBJ2-1, with unresolved D. Trimming left V 0 bases short and J 2 bases short, with 8 bases between. This CDR3 is 15 amino acids long. Germline CDR1 MNHEY, CDR2 SVGAGI. DNA for the CDR3: TGTGCCAGCAGTTACTCGAGGACGACCTACAATGAGCAGTTCTTC. Its protein is CASSYSRTTYNEQFF.

This clonotype has more than one count but fewer than ten. This sequence joins TRBV7-3 and TRBJ2-2, with 9 bases that match TRBD2. The CDR3 runs 17 residues. Germline loops: CDR1 SGHTA, CDR2 FQGTGA. V lost 2 bases, J lost 5 bases, and 9 bases stayed unmatched. The CDR3 region is CASSLYSGTSPTGELFF. In DNA form, the CDR3 reads TGTGCCAGCAGCTTATACTCTGGGACTAGCCCGACCGGGGAGCTGTTTTTT.

In nucleotides, the CDR3 is TGCAGTGCCCCCGCAAGCGGGGGCGGGTTCGATACGCAGTATTTT. It encodes CSAPASGGGFDTQYF. This sequence joins TRBV20-1 and TRBJ2-3, with 8 bases aligning to TRBD2. The junction had 14 bases not matched to a gene; V was cut back by 6 bases and J by 6 bases. The CDR3 is 15 residues long. Per the germline V gene, CDR1 is DFQATT and CDR2 is SNEGSKA (reference sequence).

Many counts were recorded for this clonotype. The gene calls are TRBV10-3 and TRBJ2-1; 7 bases align to TRBD1. The CDR3 runs 14 residues. Germline-derived CDR1 and CDR2 are ENHRY and SYGVKD. V lost 6 bases and J lost 5; bases outside the gene matches: 7. The DNA of the CDR3 is TGTGCCATCAGGGCCGGGACAGAGAACAATGAGCAGTTCTTC. Encoded protein: CAIRAGTENNEQFF.

Ten or more counts support this clonotype. The rearrangement links TRBV5-1 to TRBJ1-5; 7 bases map to TRBD1. J was trimmed by 5 bases and V by 0 bases; bases with no gene match: 5. The CDR3 has 15 amino acids. Germline CDR1 and CDR2: SGHRS and YFSETQ. The CDR3 coding sequence is TGCGCCAGCAGCTTGGCCGGGACAGCGTATCAGCCCCAGCATTTT. Translated, it gives CASSLAGTAYQPQHF.

This chain connects TRBV25-1 to TRBJ1-5; D is perhaps TRBD1 (5 bases). The CDR3 contains 16 residues. Germline values: CDR1 MGHDK, CDR2 SYGVNS. The V gene lost 1 base and the J gene lost 2 bases, with 12 bases spanning the gap. The CDR3 region is CASSEFGGWGNQPQHF. The CDR3 DNA reads as TGTGCCAGCAGTGAATTCGGGGGTTGGGGCAATCAGCCCCAGCATTTT.

The chain recombines TRBV6-4 with TRBJ2-2; 8 nucleotides match TRBD2. CDR3 length: 18 amino acids. From germline, CDR1 is MRHNA and CDR2 SNTAGT. V was pared by 2 bases and J by 3 bases, with 11 bases of the junction left unmatched. CDR3 region: CASSDGGHSGGDTGELFF. DNA of the CDR3: TGTGCCAGCAGTGACGGGGGCCACAGCGGGGGAGACACCGGGGAGCTGTTTTTT.

This clonotype has a handful of counts. This chain uses TRBV9 with TRBJ2-3; D gene unclear. Germline CDR1 and CDR2: SGDLS and YYNGEE. V dropped 0 bases and J dropped 4 bases, with 12 bases sitting between them. The CDR3 has 15 residues. This CDR3 reads CASSVALGGSDTQYF. CDR3 nucleotides: TGTGCCAGCAGCGTAGCCCTTGGTGGGTCAGATACGCAGTATTTT.

This clonotype was picked up a small number of times. The J gene is TRBJ2-2, the V gene TRBV29-1; D is unresolved. The CDR3 contains 12 residues. The germline gives CDR1 SQVTM, CDR2 ANQGSEA. The ends were cut back, 2 bases at V and 5 bases at J, with 6 bases in the middle. DNA of the CDR3: TGCAGCGTTGAAACTCAGACCGGGGAGCTGTTTTTT. Translated: CSVETQTGELFF.

This clonotype was seen a few times. The CDR3 region is CASSKPGPYEQYF. The CDR3 DNA sequence: TGTGCCAGCAGCAAACCGGGACCCTACGAGCAGTACTTC. The chain couples TRBV7-2 to TRBJ2-7; the D call may be TRBD1 or TRBD2 (5 bases each). The germline V and J ends were trimmed by 5 bases and 2 bases, with 10 bases remaining between them. Germline V CDR1 and CDR2: SGHTA, FQGNSA. The CDR3 sequence is 13 residues long.

The chain is built from TRBV7-6 and TRBJ1-1, with no clear D. In germline, CDR1 is SGHVS, CDR2 FNYEAQ. CDR3 length: 13 residues. The ends were cut back, 5 bases at V and 4 bases at J, with 11 bases in the middle. The CDR3 nucleotides read TGTGCCAGCAGCCAGCGATGGGGCACTGAAGCTTTCTTT. It specifies CASSQRWGTEAFF.

This chain uses TRBV14 with TRBJ2-3, with a possible D match to TRBD2 (5 bases). The CDR3 is 15 amino acids. Between the trimmed V and J ends, which lost 4 bases and 2 bases, there was a span of 13 bases. CDR1 and CDR2 (germline): SGHDN, FVKESK. CDR3 nucleotides: TGTGCCAGCAGCCTCGGGGTCGCCACCACAGATACGCAGTATTTT. Amino acids: CASSLGVATTDTQYF.

This clonotype has more than one count but fewer than ten. The V gene is TRBV7-2, the J gene TRBJ2-7; 8 nucleotides align to TRBD1. The CDR3 is made up of 15 amino acids. V trimming: 5 bases; J trimming: 6 bases; junction bases outside the gene matches: 12. Germline CDR1 SGHTA, CDR2 FQGNSA. This chain's CDR3 is CASSRTGGVLGEQYF. CDR3 bases: TGTGCCAGCAGCCGTACAGGGGGTGTGTTGGGCGAGCAGTACTTC.

There are many counts of this clonotype. V is TRBV6-6 and J is TRBJ2-3; TRBD2 is a possible D gene (7 bases). Germline V gene sequence: CDR1 MNHNY, CDR2 SVGAGI (reference sequence). Trimming stripped 2 bases from V and 6 bases from J, with 9 bases between. The CDR3 runs to 13 residues. CDR3: CASSYAGADTQYF. The DNA of the CDR3 is TGTGCCAGCAGTTACGCGGGGGCCGATACGCAGTATTTT.

This clonotype was picked up many times. This rearrangement joins TRBV15 to TRBJ2-3, with 9 nucleotides matching TRBD2. Germline V CDR1 and CDR2: LNHNV, YYDKDF (reference sequence). Trimming took 9 bases from V and 1 from J; bases not matched to a gene: 8. The length of the CDR3 is 15 residues. DNA for the CDR3: TGTGCCACTCGCCCACTAGCGGGTGGCACAGATACGCAGTATTTT. Protein sequence: CATRPLAGGTDTQYF.

Ten or more counts support this clonotype. The V gene is TRBV5-4, the J gene TRBJ1-2; D ambiguous. The CDR3 loop spans 14 amino acids. Per the germline V gene, CDR1 is SGHNT and CDR2 is YYREEE (reference sequence). V was pared by 0 bases and J by 1 base, with 7 bases between. The CDR3 sequence is CASSLDSFNYGYTF. DNA for the CDR3: TGTGCCAGCAGCTTGGACAGCTTTAACTATGGCTACACCTTC.

At least ten counts were recorded for this clonotype. The chain couples TRBV20-1 to TRBJ2-7; D call uncertain. CDR3 size: 13 residues. V lost 1 base and J 3 bases, leaving 10 bases between the germline ends. Germline values: CDR1 DFQATT, CDR2 SNEGSKA (reference sequence). In DNA, the CDR3 is TGCAGTGCTAGAGGGTCCAGAAACTACGAGCAGTACTTC. Amino acids: CSARGSRNYEQYF.

A few counts support this clonotype. The chain uses TRBV7-9 and TRBJ2-5; the D gene is possibly TRBD1 (6 bases). Germline V gives CDR1 SEHNR, CDR2 FQNEAQ (reference sequence). Trimming shortened V by 7 bases and J by 5 bases, and 17 bases separated the two germline ends. This CDR3 region has 14 residues. CDR3 DNA: TGTGCCAGCACCCCCCGGACAGCCGAGGAGACCCAGTACTTC. As protein: CASTPRTAEETQYF.

This clonotype showed up just a few times. This chain links TRBV20-1 with TRBJ2-7, with 9 bases fitting TRBD1. J lost 2 bases, V lost 6 bases, and 5 bases had no gene match. The CDR3 is 13 residues long. Germline CDR1 DFQATT, CDR2 SNEGSKA (reference sequence). For the CDR3, the DNA is TGCAGTGCCACACGGGACAGGGCCTACGAGCAGTACTTC. Protein: CSATRDRAYEQYF.

The table lists this clonotype with many counts. J is TRBJ2-3 and V is TRBV5-1; perhaps TRBD1 as D (5 bases). Per the germline V gene, CDR1 is SGHRS and CDR2 is YFSETQ. Between the trimmed V and J ends, which lost 4 bases and 3 bases, there was a span of 15 bases. This CDR3 has 15 residues. CDR3 coding DNA: TGCGCCAGCAGCCGACGGACAAAGGATACAGATACGCAGTATTTT. Amino acids: CASSRRTKDTDTQYF. Full variable domain (remainder filled in from reference TRBV5-1 and TRBJ2-3): KAGVTQTPRYLIKTRGQQVTLSCSPISGHRSVSWYQQTPGQGLQFLFEYFSETQRNKGNFPGRFSGRQFSNSRSEMNVSTLELGDSALYLCASSRRTKDTDTQYFGPGTRLTVL.

This clonotype was seen ten or more times. This rearrangement joins TRBV29-1 to TRBJ2-3; a weak D match, TRBD2 (5 bases). The CDR3 length is 14 residues. CDR1 SQVTM and CDR2 ANQGSEA come from the germline V gene. The germline V and J ends were trimmed by 1 base and 1 base, with 9 bases remaining between them. CDR3 in amino acids: CSVEVDFRTDTQYF. DNA of the CDR3: TGCAGCGTTGAAGTGGACTTTCGCACAGATACGCAGTATTTT.

The chain carries TRBV7-9 and TRBJ1-1; D may be TRBD1 (6 bases). The CDR3 is 15 amino acids. Germline loops: CDR1 SEHNR, CDR2 FQNEAQ (reference sequence). Trimming pared 0 bases from V and 1 base from J, leaving 9 bases between. Written as DNA, the CDR3 is TGTGCCAGCAGCTTAGCCGGACAGAGGAACACTGAAGCTTTCTTT. It codes for CASSLAGQRNTEAFF.

This clonotype was seen at least ten times. The chain recombines TRBV20-1 with TRBJ2-3; D is perhaps TRBD1 (6 bases). The ends were cut back, 4 bases at V and 4 bases at J, with 9 bases in the middle. The length of the CDR3 is 12 residues. Germline assignment: CDR1 DFQATT and CDR2 SNEGSKA (reference sequence). CDR3 amino acids: CSATGVADTQYF. CDR3 nucleotide sequence: TGCAGTGCTACAGGGGTGGCAGATACGCAGTATTTT.

This clonotype has at least ten counts. This chain uses TRBV5-6 with TRBJ1-2; weak D call: TRBD1 (6 bases). CDR3 size: 15 residues. Germline CDR1 reads SGHDT; CDR2 reads YYEEEE. V was clipped by 4 bases and J by 5 bases, with 18 bases between them. In DNA, the CDR3 is TGTGCCAGCAGCCAAACGAGGACAGCAACTTATGGCTACACCTTC. It translates to CASSQTRTATYGYTF.